A single sample is the source of the 32 T cell receptor beta chains below, sequenced in a study of OX40 agonist ivuxolimab in advanced cancers. Profiling relied on immunoSEQ multiplex PCR, and the TCRdb table lists in-frame clones only, not all of them. Of under 80,000 clones in the sample, about nine tenths were seen once. The sample in question was CD4+ or CD8+ T cells sorted from blood, obtained in a trial of the OX40 agonist ivuxolimab. The receptors were gathered from an adult with an advanced solid tumor such as melanoma, head and neck, liver or kidney cancer.

In its sample, this clone was seen a few times. The chain uses TRBV28 and TRBJ1-4; TRBD1 agrees at 7 bases. The CDR3 length is 15 residues. The germline V gene encodes CDR1 MDHEN and CDR2 SYDVKM. V dropped 5 bases and J dropped 4; count of bases not matched to a gene: 7. The CDR3 protein is CASSRTGAGNEKLFF. As DNA, the CDR3 is TGTGCCAGCAGTCGTACAGGGGCCGGTAATGAAAAACTGTTTTTT. Combining the CDR3 with reference TRBV28 and TRBJ1-4 gives the whole variable domain DVKVTQSSRYLVKRTGEKVFLECVQDMDHENMFWYRQDPGLGLRLIYFSYDVKMKEKGDIPEGYSVSREKKERFSLILESASTNQTSMYLCASSRTGAGNEKLFFGSGTQLSVL.

The rearrangement joins TRBV7-8 to TRBJ2-4; D is unclear. Germline V lookup: CDR1 SGHVS, CDR2 FQNEAQ. Trimming removed 4 bases at V and 0 bases at J, with 16 bases between. CDR3 length: 17 residues. The CDR3 DNA sequence: TGTGCCAGCAGCTCTCTAAACAGTGGCGTAGCCAAAAACATTCAGTACTTC. Translating it yields CASSSLNSGVAKNIQYF.

The chain has TRBV7-6 and TRBJ1-4; 10 bases align to TRBD1. CDR3 length: 14 amino acids. J gave up 12 bases and V 1 base, and 5 bases lay outside the gene matches. The germline V gene has CDR1 SGHVS and CDR2 FNYEAQ. The chain's CDR3 is CASSLGQGANELFF. The CDR3 DNA is TGTGCCAGCAGCTTAGGACAGGGGGCTAACGAACTGTTTTTT. The full variable domain, completed using reference TRBV7-6 and TRBJ1-4, is GAGVSQSPRYKVTKRGQDVALRCDPISGHVSLYWYRQALGQGPEFLTYFNYEAQQDKSGLPNDRFSAERPEGSISTLTIQRTEQRDSAMYRCASSLGQGANELFFGSGTQLSVL.

On this clone: A read error may account for a junction end that differs from germline. This chain uses TRBV29-1 with TRBJ2-5; no reliable D call. In germline, CDR1 is SQVTM, CDR2 ANQGSEA. The CDR3 sequence is 11 residues long. The CDR3 nucleotides read TGCGGCGTTGGGCACCTTGAGACCCAGTACTTC. This codes for CGVGHLETQYF.

V and J are TRBV11-1 and TRBJ1-3; possible D gene TRBD1, 5 bases. Trimming shortened V by 2 bases and J by 4 bases, and 9 bases separated the two germline ends. Germline assignment: CDR1 SGHAT and CDR2 FQDESV (reference sequence). The CDR3 is 14 residues long. CDR3 DNA: TGTGCCAGCAGCTTATCGACAGCAGGAAACACCATATATTTT. This encodes CASSLSTAGNTIYF.

The chain links TRBV6-6 to TRBJ2-7; a weak D match, TRBD2 (5 bases). Trimming removed 7 bases at V and 1 base at J, with 14 bases between. Germline V gene sequence: CDR1 MNHNY, CDR2 SVGAGI (reference sequence). This CDR3 is 14 amino acids long. CDR3 DNA: TGTGCCAGCACTTCACTTACGGGGTCCTACGAGCAGTACTTC. Translating gives CASTSLTGSYEQYF.

The gene calls are TRBV2 and TRBJ1-3; D remains unclear. CDR1 SNHLY and CDR2 FYNNEI come from the germline V gene. V shed 7 bases and J shed 1 base, with 5 bases lying between them. This CDR3 spans 12 amino acids. CDR3 nucleotide sequence: TGTGCCAGCACCCCTTCTGGAAACACCATATATTTT. Protein: CASTPSGNTIYF.

V is TRBV30 and J is TRBJ1-1, with a tentative D call TRBD1 (5 bases). This CDR3 is built from 13 residues. Germline V lookup: CDR1 GTSNPN, CDR2 SVGIG (reference sequence). Trimming took off 0 bases at V and 5 bases at J, with 10 bases between the two ends. CDR3 in amino acids: CAWSVGRDTEAFF. The CDR3 nucleotides are TGTGCCTGGAGTGTAGGCAGGGATACTGAAGCTTTCTTT.

The chain has TRBV18 and TRBJ2-7; TRBD1 might be the D (6 bases). The germline V gene has CDR1 KGHSH and CDR2 LQKENI. This CDR3 contains 15 residues. V was pared by 3 bases and J by 2 bases, with 14 bases between. The CDR3 loop is CASSPARQVTYEQYF. Here the CDR3 DNA reads TGTGCCAGCTCACCGGCCCGACAGGTAACCTACGAGCAGTACTTC.

The V gene is TRBV6-1, the J gene TRBJ2-2; a weak D match, TRBD1 (5 bases). The CDR3 is made up of 15 amino acids. Germline CDR1 and CDR2: MNHNS and SASEGT. Trimming took 2 bases from V and 4 from J, leaving 11 bases between them. The CDR3 sequence: CASSEMRQITGELFF. The DNA of the CDR3 is TGTGCCAGCAGTGAAATGAGACAGATCACCGGGGAGCTGTTTTTT.

The chain carries TRBV19 and TRBJ1-1; TRBD1 aligns across 8 bases. This CDR3 region has 16 residues. Germline values: CDR1 LNHDA, CDR2 SQIVND (reference sequence). The V gene end was trimmed by 4 bases and the J gene end by 0 bases; junction bases not matched to a gene: 7. The CDR3 coding sequence is TGTGCCAGTAGTACCGGTAGACAGGGGTTGAACACTGAAGCTTTCTTT. Residues: CASSTGRQGLNTEAFF.

This chain uses TRBV10-1 with TRBJ2-3; 7 bases line up with TRBD1. The CDR3 has 15 amino acids. The germline gives CDR1 WNHNN, CDR2 SYGVQD (reference sequence). With 3 bases clipped from V and 5 bases from J, the junction kept 8 bases outside the gene matches. For the CDR3, the DNA is TGCGCCAGCAGTGACCCGGGACAGAATGGAGATACGCAGTATTTT. Amino acids: CASSDPGQNGDTQYF.

The chain links TRBV6-5 to TRBJ1-3, with D maybe TRBD1 (5 bases). CDR1 and CDR2 from the germline V gene are MNHEY and SVGAGI. This CDR3 has 15 residues. V was pared by 4 bases and J by 3 bases, with 13 bases between. As DNA, the CDR3 is TGTGCCAGCAGTTCCCAGCCAGGGAGTGGAAACACCATATATTTT. It translates to CASSSQPGSGNTIYF.

J is TRBJ2-3 and V is TRBV11-2; D may correspond to TRBD1 or TRBD2 (5 bases each). V was shortened by 5 bases and J by 7 bases, with 22 bases between the two germline ends. Germline CDR1 and CDR2: SGHAT and FQNNGV. This CDR3 is built from 16 residues. CDR3 in amino acids: CASSRARDPAQHTQYF. The DNA for the CDR3 is TGTGCCAGCAGCCGGGCACGGGACCCAGCGCAGCATACGCAGTATTTT.

This chain joins TRBV29-1 and TRBJ1-4; D perhaps matches TRBD1 (6 bases). Germline lookup yields CDR1 SQVTM and CDR2 ANQGSEA. The CDR3 runs to 14 residues. Trimming shortened V by 7 bases and J by 8 bases, and 20 bases separated the two germline ends. Written as DNA, the CDR3 is TGCAGCGGCCGGGGGGCGGGACCAAACGAAAAACTGTTTTTT. This encodes CSGRGAGPNEKLFF.

In regard to this clone: At one of its ends the junction is not consistent with the germline gene, which may arise from a read error. The chain carries TRBV18 and TRBJ2-6, with no clear D. Germline-derived CDR1 and CDR2 are KGHSH and LQKENI. CDR3 length: 15 residues. CDR3 in amino acids: CASSPRSSGANVLTF. The CDR3 nucleotides are TGTGCCAGCTCGCCACGGTCCTCTGGGGCCAACGTCCTGACTTTC.

The rearrangement uses TRBV30 and TRBJ2-3; 11 bases fit TRBD1. Germline trimming cut 7 bases from V and 0 bases from J; bases unmatched to any gene: 6. The germline gives CDR1 GTSNPN, CDR2 SVGIG (reference sequence). The CDR3 sequence is 15 residues long. This chain's CDR3 is CASGTGGASTDTQYF. The CDR3 nucleotides read TGTGCCTCCGGGACAGGGGGAGCTAGCACAGATACGCAGTATTTT.

There are a few counts of this clone. This chain connects TRBV4-1 to TRBJ1-1; a weak D match, TRBD1 (5 bases). This CDR3 comprises 16 residues. Trimming stripped 2 bases from V and 7 bases from J, with 20 bases between. Germline CDR1 and CDR2: MGHRA and YSYEKL. The chain's CDR3 is CASSQPTSGGRGEAFF. The CDR3 DNA follows: TGCGCCAGCAGCCAACCTACTAGCGGGGGTAGGGGTGAAGCTTTCTTT.

This chain connects TRBV7-9 to TRBJ2-7, with D perhaps matching TRBD1 (5 bases). The ends were cut back, 8 bases at V and 2 bases at J, with 10 bases in the middle. Germline CDR1 SEHNR, CDR2 FQNEAQ (reference sequence). CDR3 length equals 12 residues. CDR3 loop: CASAAGTYEQYF. CDR3 DNA: TGTGCCAGCGCGGCAGGGACCTACGAGCAGTACTTC.

This chain connects TRBV19 to TRBJ1-2; weak D call: TRBD1 (6 bases). The CDR3 sequence is 16 residues long. V was cut by 4 bases and J by 0 bases, with 15 bases left in between. Germline values: CDR1 LNHDA, CDR2 SQIVND (reference sequence). The CDR3 nucleotides read TGTGCCAGTAGTAGGATCGGGGGCTTAGCTAACTATGGCTACACCTTC. Amino acids: CASSRIGGLANYGYTF.

The V gene is TRBV19, the J gene TRBJ2-1, with 8 bases aligning to TRBD1. This CDR3 has 15 amino acids. CDR1 and CDR2 (germline): LNHDA, SQIVND (reference sequence). Unmatched junction bases numbered 2, after V lost 1 base and J lost 3 bases. CDR3 protein: CASSIVGTGYNEQFF. DNA for the CDR3: TGTGCCAGTAGTATAGTGGGGACAGGCTACAATGAGCAGTTCTTC.

This chain joins TRBV7-3 and TRBJ2-7; 7 bases align to TRBD1. The trim removed 5 bases at V and 0 bases at J, leaving 10 bases unmatched. This CDR3 contains 16 residues. In germline, CDR1 is SGHTA, CDR2 FQGTGA. The CDR3 is CASSPSAGTASYEQYF. Written as DNA, the CDR3 is TGTGCCAGCAGCCCCAGCGCCGGGACAGCCTCCTACGAGCAGTACTTC.

Concerning this clone: Other DNA sequences in this specimen translate into the identical CDR3. The genes are TRBV6-6 and TRBJ2-7; 9 nucleotides match TRBD1. The germline gives CDR1 MNHNY, CDR2 SVGAGI (reference sequence). The CDR3 covers 14 residues. Trimming took 6 bases from V and 1 from J; bases not matched to a gene: 4. DNA of the CDR3: TGTGCCAGCAGCCGGACAGGGGATTCCTACGAGCAGTACTTC. It specifies CASSRTGDSYEQYF.

The V gene is TRBV6-5, the J gene TRBJ2-7; the D is unclear. Germline loops: CDR1 MNHEY, CDR2 SVGAGI. With 7 bases removed from V and 1 base from J, the gap between germline ends came to 11 bases. CDR3 length equals 13 residues. CDR3 DNA: TGTGCCAGCAAAAGTCGGCTTTCCTACGAGCAGTACTTC. It is translated as CASKSRLSYEQYF.

This clone has a handful of counts. The chain carries TRBV7-8 and TRBJ2-1; D unclear. Trimming stripped 1 base from V and 0 bases from J, with 13 bases between. The CDR3 has 17 amino acids. Looked up from germline, CDR1 is SGHVS and CDR2 is FQNEAQ. The CDR3 here is CASSLGPGVASYNEQFF. CDR3 nucleotide sequence: TGTGCCAGCAGCTTAGGGCCCGGAGTAGCCTCCTACAATGAGCAGTTCTTC. Full variable domain (outside the CDR3, taken from reference TRBV7-8 and TRBJ2-1): GAGVSQSPRYKVAKRGQDVALRCDPISGHVSLFWYQQALGQGPEFLTYFQNEAQLDKSGLPSDRFFAERPEGSVSTLKIQRTQQEDSAVYLCASSLGPGVASYNEQFFGPGTRLTVL.

For this clone: One end of the junction fails to match germline, which may point to a read error. The chain employs TRBV7-2 and TRBJ1-2, with 8 bases matching TRBD1. Germline CDR1 is SGHTA and CDR2 is FQGNSA. CDR3 length equals 16 residues. CDR3 coding DNA: TGTGCCAGCAGCTTGAGTGGACAGGGCATATACTATGGCCACACCTTC. Its protein is CASSLSGQGIYYGHTF.

The chain employs TRBV20-1 and TRBJ1-1; D is ambiguous. The germline V and J ends were trimmed by 5 bases and 3 bases, with 7 bases remaining between them. The CDR3 has 11 residues. Germline CDR1 DFQATT, CDR2 SNEGSKA (reference sequence). The CDR3 DNA sequence: TGCAGTGCTCTTACTGACACTGAAGCTTTCTTT. As protein: CSALTDTEAFF.

The chain has TRBV11-2 and TRBJ2-1, with TRBD2 matching 9 bases. Germline V gene data show CDR1 as SGHAT and CDR2 as FQNNGV. The CDR3 has 15 amino acids. V was pared by 6 bases and J by 6 bases, with 9 bases of the junction left unmatched. For the CDR3, the DNA is TGTGCCAGCAGGCTTTACGGGACTAGCACCAATGAGCAGTTCTTC. It yields the protein CASRLYGTSTNEQFF.

This clone was counted once. The chain employs TRBV6-5 and TRBJ2-7; D is unresolved. This CDR3 comprises 14 residues. Germline V gives CDR1 MNHEY, CDR2 SVGAGI. Trimming shortened V by 6 bases and J by 2 bases, and 14 bases separated the two germline ends. CDR3 amino acids: CASRAGHLTYEQYF. The CDR3 bases are TGTGCCAGCAGAGCCGGGCACCTGACCTACGAGCAGTACTTC.

The chain joins TRBV10-1 to TRBJ2-5; D call uncertain. Looked up from germline, CDR1 is WNHNN and CDR2 is SYGVQD (reference sequence). The CDR3 is 13 amino acids. With 2 bases removed from V and 10 bases from J, the gap between germline ends came to 14 bases. The DNA of the CDR3 is TGCGCCAGCAGTGAGACCGCAGGAGCCCACCAGTACTTC. Translated, it gives CASSETAGAHQYF.

V gene TRBV18 combines with J gene TRBJ2-4; 11 nucleotides match TRBD1. The CDR3 runs 18 residues. V shed 2 bases and J 3 bases; nucleotides not matched to a gene: 9. Germline CDR1 is KGHSH and CDR2 is LQKENI. The CDR3 reads CASSPGTGGAYGKNIQYF. In nucleotides, the CDR3 is TGTGCCAGCTCACCAGGGACAGGGGGGGCCTATGGCAAAAACATTCAGTACTTC.

This rearrangement joins TRBV7-9 to TRBJ1-1; maybe TRBD1 (6 bases). Germline assignment: CDR1 SEHNR and CDR2 FQNEAQ (reference sequence). This CDR3 region has 14 residues. Trimming cost V 6 bases and J 4 bases, with 15 bases left between them. CDR3 nucleotide sequence: TGTGCCAGCAGTTCCCAGGGGAGGACCACTGAAGCTTTCTTT. It codes for CASSSQGRTTEAFF.